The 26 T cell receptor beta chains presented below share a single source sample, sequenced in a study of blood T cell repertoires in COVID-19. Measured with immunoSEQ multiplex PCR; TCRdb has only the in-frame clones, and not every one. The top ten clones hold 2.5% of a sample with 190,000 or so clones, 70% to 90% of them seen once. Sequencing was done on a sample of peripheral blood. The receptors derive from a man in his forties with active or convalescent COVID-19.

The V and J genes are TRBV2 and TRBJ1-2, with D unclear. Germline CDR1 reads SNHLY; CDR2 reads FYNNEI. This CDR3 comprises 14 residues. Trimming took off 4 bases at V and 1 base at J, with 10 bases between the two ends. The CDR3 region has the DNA TGTGCCAGCAGTGTGGAGAAGAGTAACTATGGCTACACCTTC. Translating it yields CASSVEKSNYGYTF.

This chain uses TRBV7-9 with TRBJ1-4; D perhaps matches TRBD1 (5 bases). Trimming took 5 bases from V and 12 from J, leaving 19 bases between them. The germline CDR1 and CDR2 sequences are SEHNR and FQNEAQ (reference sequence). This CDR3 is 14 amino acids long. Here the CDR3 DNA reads TGTGCCAGCAGCCTACTGACAGCGGGGGTGGAACTGTTTTTT. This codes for CASSLLTAGVELFF.

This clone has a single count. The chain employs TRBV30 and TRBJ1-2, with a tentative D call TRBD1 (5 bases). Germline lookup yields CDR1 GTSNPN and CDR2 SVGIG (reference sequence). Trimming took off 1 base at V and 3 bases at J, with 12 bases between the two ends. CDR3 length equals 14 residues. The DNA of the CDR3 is TGTGCCTGGAGTGAGGGCAGGGCGGACTATGGCTACACCTTC. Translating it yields CAWSEGRADYGYTF.

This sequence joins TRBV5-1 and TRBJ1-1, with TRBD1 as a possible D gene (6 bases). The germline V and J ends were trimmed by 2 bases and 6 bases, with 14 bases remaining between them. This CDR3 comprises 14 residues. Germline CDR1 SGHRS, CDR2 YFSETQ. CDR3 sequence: CASSFRGVEAEAFF. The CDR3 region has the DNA TGCGCCAGCAGCTTCAGGGGCGTTGAGGCTGAAGCTTTCTTT. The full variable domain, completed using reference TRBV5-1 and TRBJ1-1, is KAGVTQTPRYLIKTRGQQVTLSCSPISGHRSVSWYQQTPGQGLQFLFEYFSETQRNKGNFPGRFSGRQFSNSRSEMNVSTLELGDSALYLCASSFRGVEAEAFFGQGTRLTVV.

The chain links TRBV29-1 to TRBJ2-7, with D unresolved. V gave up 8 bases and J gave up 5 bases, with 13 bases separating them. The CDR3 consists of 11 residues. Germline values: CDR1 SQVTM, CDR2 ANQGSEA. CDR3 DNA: TGCAGCTTAAAATTCCGGGACGAGCAGTACTTC. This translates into CSLKFRDEQYF.

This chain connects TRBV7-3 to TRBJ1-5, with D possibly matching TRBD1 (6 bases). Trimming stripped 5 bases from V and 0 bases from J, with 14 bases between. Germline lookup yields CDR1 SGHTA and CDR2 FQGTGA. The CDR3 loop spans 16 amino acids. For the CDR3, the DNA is TGTGCCAGCAGCCCTTATTCAGGGGTTAGCAATCAGCCCCAGCATTTT. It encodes CASSPYSGVSNQPQHF.

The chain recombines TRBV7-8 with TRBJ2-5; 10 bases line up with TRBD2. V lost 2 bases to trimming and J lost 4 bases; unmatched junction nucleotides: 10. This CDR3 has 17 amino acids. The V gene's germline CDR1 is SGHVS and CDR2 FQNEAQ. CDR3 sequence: CASSLSVTVAGGETQYF. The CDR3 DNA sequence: TGTGCCAGCAGCTTATCCGTTACTGTAGCGGGGGGAGAGACCCAGTACTTC.

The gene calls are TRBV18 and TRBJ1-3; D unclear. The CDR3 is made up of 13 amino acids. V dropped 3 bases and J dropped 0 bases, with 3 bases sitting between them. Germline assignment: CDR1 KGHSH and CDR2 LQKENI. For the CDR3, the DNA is TGTGCCAGCTCACCCTACTCTGGAAACACCATATATTTT. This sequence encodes CASSPYSGNTIYF.

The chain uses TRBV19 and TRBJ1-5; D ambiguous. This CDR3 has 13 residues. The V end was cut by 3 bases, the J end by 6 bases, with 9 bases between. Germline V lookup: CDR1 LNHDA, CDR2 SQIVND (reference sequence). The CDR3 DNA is TGTGCCAGTAGTATGGGCCCCGGTCAGCCCCAGCATTTT. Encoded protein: CASSMGPGQPQHF.

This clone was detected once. In DNA form, the CDR3 reads TGTGCCACCAGCAGACGACGACAGACCTCTGGAAACACCATATATTTT. It codes for CATSRRRQTSGNTIYF. V gene TRBV15 combines with J gene TRBJ1-3; possible D gene TRBD1, 5 bases. The V gene's germline CDR1 is LNHNV and CDR2 YYDKDF (reference sequence). Trimming took 2 bases from V and 0 from J, leaving 11 bases between them. CDR3 length: 16 amino acids.

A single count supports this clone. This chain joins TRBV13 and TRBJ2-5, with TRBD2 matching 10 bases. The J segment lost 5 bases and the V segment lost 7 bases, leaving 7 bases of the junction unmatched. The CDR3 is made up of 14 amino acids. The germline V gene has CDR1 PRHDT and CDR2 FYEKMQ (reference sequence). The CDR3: CASTLRGLAETQYF. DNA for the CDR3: TGTGCCAGCACCCTACGGGGACTAGCGGAGACCCAGTACTTC.

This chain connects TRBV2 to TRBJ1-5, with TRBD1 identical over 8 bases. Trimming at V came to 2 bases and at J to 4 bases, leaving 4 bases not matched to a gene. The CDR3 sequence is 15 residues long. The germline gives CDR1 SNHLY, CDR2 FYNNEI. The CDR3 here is CASSEQGAGNQPQHF. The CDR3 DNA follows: TGTGCCAGCAGTGAACAGGGGGCAGGGAATCAGCCCCAGCATTTT.

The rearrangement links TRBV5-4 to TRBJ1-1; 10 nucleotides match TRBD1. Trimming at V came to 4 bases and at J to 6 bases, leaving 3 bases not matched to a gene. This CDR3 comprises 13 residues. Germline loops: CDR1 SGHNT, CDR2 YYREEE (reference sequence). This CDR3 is CASSPGTGAEAFF. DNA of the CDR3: TGTGCCAGCAGCCCCGGGACAGGGGCTGAAGCTTTCTTT.

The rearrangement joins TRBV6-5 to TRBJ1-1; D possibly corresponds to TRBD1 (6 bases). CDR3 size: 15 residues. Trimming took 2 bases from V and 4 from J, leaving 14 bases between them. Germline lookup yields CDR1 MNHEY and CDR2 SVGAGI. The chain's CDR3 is CASSYHRAWSTEAFF. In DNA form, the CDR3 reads TGTGCCAGCAGTTACCACAGGGCCTGGAGCACTGAAGCTTTCTTT.

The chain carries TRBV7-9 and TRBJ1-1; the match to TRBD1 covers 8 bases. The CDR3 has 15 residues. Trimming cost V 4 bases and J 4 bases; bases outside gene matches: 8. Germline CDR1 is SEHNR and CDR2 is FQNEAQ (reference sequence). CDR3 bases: TGTGCCAGCAGCTATTATCAGGGGGCTAGCACTGAAGCTTTCTTT. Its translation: CASSYYQGASTEAFF. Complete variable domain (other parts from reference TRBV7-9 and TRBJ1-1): DTGVSQNPRHKITKRGQNVTFRCDPISEHNRLYWYRQTLGQGPEFLTYFQNEAQLEKSRLLSDRFSAERPKGSFSTLEIQRTEQGDSAMYLCASSYYQGASTEAFFGQGTRLTVV.

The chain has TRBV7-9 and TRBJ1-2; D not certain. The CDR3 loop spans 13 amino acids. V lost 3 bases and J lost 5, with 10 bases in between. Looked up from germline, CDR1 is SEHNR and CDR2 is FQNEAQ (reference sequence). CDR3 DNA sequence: TGTGCCAGCAGCTTCGCGAGCGGGTATGGCTACACCTTC. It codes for CASSFASGYGYTF.

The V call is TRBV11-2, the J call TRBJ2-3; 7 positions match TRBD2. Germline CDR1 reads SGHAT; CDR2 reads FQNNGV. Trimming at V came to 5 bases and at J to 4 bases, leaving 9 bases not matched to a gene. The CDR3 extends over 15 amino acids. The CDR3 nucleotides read TGTGCCAGCAGCCCACCGGGACTACAAGCAGATACGCAGTATTTT. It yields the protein CASSPPGLQADTQYF.

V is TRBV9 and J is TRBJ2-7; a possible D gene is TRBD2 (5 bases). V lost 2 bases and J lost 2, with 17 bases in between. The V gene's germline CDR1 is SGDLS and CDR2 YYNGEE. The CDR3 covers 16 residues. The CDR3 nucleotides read TGTGCCAGCAGCGTGAGGACCCGGGGAAAGCCCTACGAGCAGTACTTC. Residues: CASSVRTRGKPYEQYF.

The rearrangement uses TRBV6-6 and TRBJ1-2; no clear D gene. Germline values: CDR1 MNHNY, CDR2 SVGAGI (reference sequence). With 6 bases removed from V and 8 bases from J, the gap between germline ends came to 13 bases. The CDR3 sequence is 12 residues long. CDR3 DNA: TGTGCCAGCAGACTGCAGGAAAGGGGCTACACCTTC. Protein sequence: CASRLQERGYTF.

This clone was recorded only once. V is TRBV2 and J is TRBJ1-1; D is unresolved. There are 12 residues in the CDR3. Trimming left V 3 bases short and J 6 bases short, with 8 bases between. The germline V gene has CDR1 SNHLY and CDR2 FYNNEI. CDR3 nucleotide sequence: TGTGCCAGCAGTGATCTAGTTTCTGAAGCTTTCTTT. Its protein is CASSDLVSEAFF.

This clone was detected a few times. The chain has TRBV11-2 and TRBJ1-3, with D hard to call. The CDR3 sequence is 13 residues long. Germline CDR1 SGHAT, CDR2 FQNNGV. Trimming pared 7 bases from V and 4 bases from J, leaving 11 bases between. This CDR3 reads CASMEAVGNTIYF. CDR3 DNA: TGTGCCAGCATGGAGGCAGTGGGAAACACCATATATTTT.

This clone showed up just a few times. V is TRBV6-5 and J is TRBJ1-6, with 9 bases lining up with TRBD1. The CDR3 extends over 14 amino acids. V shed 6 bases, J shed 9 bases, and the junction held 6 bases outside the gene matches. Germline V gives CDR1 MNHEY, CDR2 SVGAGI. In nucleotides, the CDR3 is TGTGCCAGCAGCTCGGGACAGGGAGGTTCACCCCTCCACTTT. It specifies CASSSGQGGSPLHF.

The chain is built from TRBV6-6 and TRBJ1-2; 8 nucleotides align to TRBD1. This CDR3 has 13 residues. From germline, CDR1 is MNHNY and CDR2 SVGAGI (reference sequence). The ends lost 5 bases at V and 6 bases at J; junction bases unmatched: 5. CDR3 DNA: TGTGCCAGCAGTCTGACAGGGGACGATGGCTACACCTTC. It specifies CASSLTGDDGYTF.

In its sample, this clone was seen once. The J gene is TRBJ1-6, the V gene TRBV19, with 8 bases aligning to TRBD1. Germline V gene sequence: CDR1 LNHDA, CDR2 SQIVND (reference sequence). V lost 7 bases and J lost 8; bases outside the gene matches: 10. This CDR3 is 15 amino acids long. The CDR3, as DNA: TGTGCCAGTAAGGAACAGGGGGAATCCTATTCACCCCTCCACTTT. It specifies CASKEQGESYSPLHF.

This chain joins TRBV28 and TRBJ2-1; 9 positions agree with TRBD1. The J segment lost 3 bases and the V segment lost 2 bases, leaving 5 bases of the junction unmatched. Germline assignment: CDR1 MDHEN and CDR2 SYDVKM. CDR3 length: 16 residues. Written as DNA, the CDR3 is TGTGCCAGCAGTTTAATCGGGACAGGGAACTACAATGAGCAGTTCTTC. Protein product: CASSLIGTGNYNEQFF.

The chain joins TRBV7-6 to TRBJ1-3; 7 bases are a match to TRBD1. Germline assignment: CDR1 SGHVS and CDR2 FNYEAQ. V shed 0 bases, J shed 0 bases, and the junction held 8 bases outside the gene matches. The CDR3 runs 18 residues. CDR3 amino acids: CASSLAARDSFSGNTIYF. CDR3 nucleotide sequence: TGTGCCAGCAGCTTAGCTGCTCGGGACAGCTTCTCTGGAAACACCATATATTTT.